Each of the 6 T cell receptor beta chains below was sequenced from the same sample in a study of early T cells in non-severe SARS-CoV-2 infection. TCRdb redid the calling of the 5' RACE reads with MiXCR, one entry per CDR3 protein. The sample comprises roughly 120,000 distinct CDR3 sequences, about 15% of which are singletons, and 21% rests with the top ten. The sequencing sample was made of whole blood. These receptors all stem from an adult who was a healthcare worker with PCR-confirmed SARS-CoV-2 infection or an uninfected control (not recorded which).

V is TRBV4-1 and J is TRBJ1-5, with D possibly TRBD1 on 6 matching bases. CDR3 size: 14 residues. Trimming removed 1 base from V and 14 bases from J, with 18 bases in between. CDR1 is MGHRA, CDR2 YSYEKL, per germline. CDR3 coding DNA: TGCGCCAGCAGCCAAGCGAACCTGGGACACCCTAAGCATTTT. Translated: CASSQANLGHPKHF.

The gene calls are TRBV18 and TRBJ1-4; unclear D gene. The length of the CDR3 is 13 residues. Trimming took off 5 bases at V and 8 bases at J, with 12 bases between the two ends. Germline values: CDR1 KGHSH, CDR2 LQKENI. CDR3 nucleotides: TGTGCCAGCTCATCACAGTCCGGGGAAAAACTGTTTTTT. It translates to CASSSQSGEKLFF.

The chain uses TRBV30 and TRBJ2-3; 12 bases line up with TRBD2. Trimming cost V 2 bases and J 0 bases; bases outside gene matches: 3. This CDR3 contains 16 residues. CDR1 is GTSNPN and CDR2 is SVGIG in the germline V gene (reference sequence). The CDR3 loop reads CAWSSGLAGSTDTQYF. DNA for the CDR3: TGTGCCTGGAGTTCCGGACTAGCGGGGAGCACAGATACGCAGTATTTT.

This chain links TRBV7-8 with TRBJ2-3; 9 nucleotides match TRBD2. Germline V gene sequence: CDR1 SGHVS, CDR2 FQNEAQ. J was trimmed by 5 bases and V by 7 bases; bases with no gene match: 13. The CDR3 has 16 residues. The CDR3 coding sequence is TGTGCCAGCACGGGACTAGCCCTCCGAGGGGGAGATACGCAGTATTTT. Translated: CASTGLALRGGDTQYF.

In its sample, this clonotype was seen many times. The chain employs TRBV29-1 and TRBJ2-1; D might be TRBD1 (6 bases). CDR1 and CDR2 from the germline V gene are SQVTM and ANQGSEA. The CDR3 covers 11 residues. Trimming removed 6 bases at V and 4 bases at J, with 7 bases between. The CDR3 DNA follows: TGCAGCGTACAGGGTTACAATGAGCAGTTCTTC. Amino acids: CSVQGYNEQFF.

This clonotype showed up just a few times. This chain joins TRBV30 and TRBJ1-1; TRBD1 matches at 8 bases. From germline, CDR1 is GTSNPN and CDR2 SVGIG (reference sequence). The ends lost 2 bases at V and 5 bases at J; junction bases unmatched: 13. This CDR3 contains 16 residues. CDR3 sequence reads: CAWSLRTGSRVTEAFF. CDR3 nucleotide sequence: TGTGCCTGGAGTCTTCGGACAGGGTCTCGGGTAACTGAAGCTTTCTTT.